A single sample is the source of the 32 T cell receptor beta chains below, sequenced in a study of graft-versus-host responses after intestinal transplantation. Clones were read by immunoSEQ multiplex PCR, and TCRdb kept only the in-frame ones, dropping some. Altogether more than 90,000 clones are present, around 92% being singletons, with the ten largest covering approximately 1%. For these TCRs, the target antigens are not known. The starting material was unstimulated CD8+ T cells sorted from spleen or lymph node cells, obtained before transplant. These receptors originate from a human donor who was the organ donor for an intestinal transplant.

The genes are TRBV27 and TRBJ1-2; D might be TRBD1 (5 bases). This CDR3 has 13 residues. CDR1 is MNHEY, CDR2 SMNVEV, per germline (reference sequence). V dropped 2 bases and J dropped 4 bases, with 8 bases sitting between them. The CDR3 is CASSLGQGYGYTF. CDR3 DNA: TGTGCCAGCAGTTTAGGTCAGGGCTATGGCTACACCTTC.

This chain links TRBV7-6 with TRBJ2-1; D is perhaps TRBD2 (5 bases). The CDR3 is 15 residues long. Looked up from germline, CDR1 is SGHVS and CDR2 is FNYEAQ. Trimming cost V 4 bases and J 2 bases, with 12 bases left between them. As DNA, the CDR3 is TGTGCCAGCAGCTCCAGCGGAAATCCCTACAATGAGCAGTTCTTC. This translates into CASSSSGNPYNEQFF.

There are a few counts of this clone. This chain uses TRBV10-3 with TRBJ1-1, with a possible D match to TRBD1 (6 bases). CDR1 and CDR2 from the germline V gene are ENHRY and SYGVKD. The CDR3 runs to 15 residues. V shed 10 bases and J shed 1 base, with 19 bases lying between them. The CDR3 reads CASGGGGKGNTEAFF. CDR3 DNA: TGTGCCAGCGGGGGGGGCGGTAAGGGGAACACTGAAGCTTTCTTT.

As DNA, the CDR3 is TGCGCCAGCAAGCCAAATCCCGGAGTCGGTGCCTACGAGCAGTACTTC. As protein: CASKPNPGVGAYEQYF. The chain employs TRBV4-1 and TRBJ2-7; no definite D call. The CDR3 consists of 16 residues. Germline V gene sequence: CDR1 MGHRA, CDR2 YSYEKL. V was shortened by 7 bases and J by 2 bases, with 21 bases between the two germline ends.

The chain joins TRBV9 to TRBJ1-1, with D hard to call. The CDR3 totals 13 residues. V shed 3 bases and J shed 1 base, with 7 bases lying between them. The germline V gene has CDR1 SGDLS and CDR2 YYNGEE. The CDR3 nucleotides are TGTGCCAGCAGCGAAGGCTCGAACACTGAAGCTTTCTTT. Translating gives CASSEGSNTEAFF.

The V call is TRBV28, the J call TRBJ1-5; TRBD1 matches at 8 bases. This CDR3 has 17 residues. The V gene end was trimmed by 5 bases and the J gene end by 6 bases; junction bases not matched to a gene: 15. Germline V CDR1 and CDR2: MDHEN, SYDVKM. The CDR3 sequence is CASSPPPRQGPSQPQHF. CDR3 nucleotides: TGTGCCAGCAGTCCACCACCCCGACAGGGGCCCAGTCAGCCCCAGCATTTT.

The chain employs TRBV6-5 and TRBJ2-7, with D tentatively TRBD1 (6 bases). The CDR3 totals 14 residues. Trimming cost V 4 bases and J 2 bases, with 12 bases left between them. The germline V gene encodes CDR1 MNHEY and CDR2 SVGAGI. CDR3 amino acids: CASSFPGAAYEQYF. The CDR3 DNA sequence: TGTGCCAGCAGTTTCCCAGGGGCGGCCTACGAGCAGTACTTC.

The rearrangement links TRBV19 to TRBJ2-1; D tentatively reads TRBD1 or TRBD2 (6 bases each). V was trimmed by 7 bases and J by 2 bases, leaving 12 bases between them. CDR1 is LNHDA, CDR2 SQIVND, per germline (reference sequence). This CDR3 contains 14 residues. CDR3 coding DNA: TGTGCCAGTATGGAGGGGGAGACCTACAATGAGCAGTTCTTC. Its protein is CASMEGETYNEQFF.

The rearrangement links TRBV7-8 to TRBJ2-7, with D uncertain. The V gene lost 5 bases and the J gene lost 5 bases, with 7 bases spanning the gap. Looked up from germline, CDR1 is SGHVS and CDR2 is FQNEAQ. The CDR3 runs 11 residues. CDR3 DNA: TGTGCCAGCAGCGTTTACGACGAGCAGTACTTC. Amino acid sequence: CASSVYDEQYF.

The V and J genes are TRBV7-9 and TRBJ2-7, with D possibly matching TRBD1 (6 bases). The germline V gene has CDR1 SEHNR and CDR2 FQNEAQ (reference sequence). The length of the CDR3 is 14 residues. Trimming took off 1 base at V and 2 bases at J, with 9 bases between the two ends. CDR3 residues: CASSLDRVAYEQYF. For the CDR3, the DNA is TGTGCCAGCAGCTTAGACAGGGTAGCCTACGAGCAGTACTTC.

This chain connects TRBV19 to TRBJ2-7; D gene ambiguous. This CDR3 has 14 residues. The germline V gene encodes CDR1 LNHDA and CDR2 SQIVND (reference sequence). V shed 2 bases and J shed 5 bases, with 13 bases lying between them. Here the CDR3 DNA reads TGTGCCAGTAGTATATCCCGGGTAGAGAACGAGCAGTACTTC. Protein: CASSISRVENEQYF.

V gene TRBV6-5 combines with J gene TRBJ1-3; no clear D gene. CDR1 is MNHEY and CDR2 is SVGAGI in the germline V gene. V was shortened by 7 bases and J by 0 bases, with 7 bases between the two germline ends. The CDR3 loop spans 13 amino acids. CDR3 residues: CASKESSGNTIYF. The CDR3 DNA follows: TGTGCCAGCAAGGAGAGCTCTGGAAACACCATATATTTT.

There are a few counts of this clone. The CDR3 loop reads CARSGTQHF. The CDR3 nucleotides read TGCGCCAGGTCCGGGACCCAGCATTTT. This rearrangement joins TRBV10-1 to TRBJ1-5; D uncertain. The CDR3 spans 9 residues. Germline values: CDR1 WNHNN, CDR2 SYGVQD (reference sequence). Trimming cost V 9 bases and J 11 bases, with 8 bases left between them.

CDR3 loop: CASSFWGLGAFF. CDR3 nucleotides: TGCGCCAGCAGCTTCTGGGGCCTCGGAGCTTTCTTT. The chain has TRBV5-1 and TRBJ1-1; D perhaps matches TRBD1 (5 bases). Germline-derived CDR1 and CDR2 are SGHRS and YFSETQ. The V gene lost 2 bases and the J gene lost 10 bases, with 12 bases spanning the gap. The CDR3 spans 12 residues.

CDR3 DNA sequence: TGTGCCAGCAGCGTAGAGGGCAGGGGAAATCAGCCCCAGCATTTT. It yields the protein CASSVEGRGNQPQHF. The chain couples TRBV9 to TRBJ1-5; tentatively, D is TRBD1 (6 bases). There are 15 residues in the CDR3. The V end lost 0 bases, the J end lost 4 bases, and 11 bases lay between the germline ends. In germline, CDR1 is SGDLS, CDR2 YYNGEE.

The chain uses TRBV5-4 and TRBJ1-2; D remains ambiguous. Between the trimmed V and J ends, which lost 3 bases and 8 bases, there was a span of 11 bases. CDR3 length: 12 residues. Germline CDR1 reads SGHNT; CDR2 reads YYREEE (reference sequence). This CDR3 reads CASSSPFGGYTF. Written as DNA, the CDR3 is TGTGCCAGCAGCTCACCTTTTGGAGGCTACACCTTC.

Concerning this clone: This sample also contains other DNA sequences that code for the same CDR3. The V call is TRBV5-6, the J call TRBJ2-1; D possibly matches TRBD1 or TRBD2 (5 bases each). V was trimmed by 0 bases and J by 4 bases, leaving 5 bases between them. The germline CDR1 and CDR2 sequences are SGHDT and YYEEEE. The CDR3 totals 13 residues. This CDR3 reads CASSLGGYNEQFF. In nucleotides, the CDR3 is TGTGCCAGCAGCTTGGGGGGGTACAATGAGCAGTTCTTC. Full variable domain (outside the CDR3, taken from reference TRBV5-6 and TRBJ2-1): DAGVTQSPTHLIKTRGQQVTLRCSPKSGHDTVSWYQQALGQGPQFIFQYYEEEERQRGNFPDRFSGHQFPNYSSELNVNALLLGDSALYLCASSLGGYNEQFFGPGTRLTVL.

The chain recombines TRBV7-6 with TRBJ2-3; a weak D match, TRBD2 (6 bases). V lost 2 bases to trimming and J lost 0 bases, with 12 bases between them. Germline V lookup: CDR1 SGHVS, CDR2 FNYEAQ. The CDR3 is made up of 16 amino acids. As DNA, the CDR3 is TGTGCCAGCAGCTTATATGGCGGGGTGAGCACAGATACGCAGTATTTT. It is translated as CASSLYGGVSTDTQYF.

This clone was recorded once. The chain uses TRBV2 and TRBJ2-5; TRBD1 aligns across 11 bases. This CDR3 region has 16 residues. Germline CDR1 SNHLY, CDR2 FYNNEI. V was pared by 2 bases and J by 4 bases, with 6 bases of the junction left unmatched. The CDR3 DNA sequence: TGTGCCAGCAGTGAATACATTGGACAGGGGGCAGAGACCCAGTACTTC. Amino acid sequence: CASSEYIGQGAETQYF.

The chain uses TRBV2 and TRBJ2-3; 7 nucleotides agree with TRBD2. The trim removed 3 bases at V and 5 bases at J, leaving 8 bases unmatched. Germline V CDR1 and CDR2: SNHLY, FYNNEI. CDR3 length equals 15 residues. The CDR3 DNA is TGTGCCAGCAGTGAGTATCTGCGGGAGCAAGATACGCAGTATTTT. It yields the protein CASSEYLREQDTQYF.

The chain is built from TRBV5-4 and TRBJ1-1; 12 bases agree with TRBD1. Trimming cost V 3 bases and J 5 bases; bases outside gene matches: 5. The germline V gene encodes CDR1 SGHNT and CDR2 YYREEE (reference sequence). The CDR3 is 15 residues long. The CDR3 DNA reads as TGTGCCAGCAGCTGGACGGGACAGGGGGCGACTGAAGCTTTCTTT. Protein product: CASSWTGQGATEAFF.

The rearrangement uses TRBV7-6 and TRBJ2-5, with D perhaps matching TRBD2 (5 bases). This CDR3 is 16 amino acids long. CDR1 is SGHVS, CDR2 FNYEAQ, per germline. Trimming took off 2 bases at V and 5 bases at J, with 18 bases between the two ends. The CDR3 DNA follows: TGTGCCAGCAGCTTATCCGTGGGAGTAGATGGGGAGACCCAGTACTTC. As protein: CASSLSVGVDGETQYF.

V usage is TRBV10-2 and J usage is TRBJ2-1; the D gene is possibly TRBD2 (5 bases). The germline V gene encodes CDR1 WSHSY and CDR2 SAAADI. CDR3 size: 15 residues. V was pared by 6 bases and J by 7 bases, with 19 bases between. The CDR3 bases are TGCGCCAGCAGCCCCCCCGAGCGGCAATTGAATGAGCAGTTCTTC. Translation: CASSPPERQLNEQFF.

The rearrangement uses TRBV27 and TRBJ2-7; 8 nucleotides match TRBD1. This CDR3 has 13 amino acids. With V trimmed by 6 bases and J by 3 bases, 4 bases remained unmatched. Germline lookup yields CDR1 MNHEY and CDR2 SMNVEV (reference sequence). CDR3 nucleotides: TGTGCCAGCAGCCACGGGACAGGCTACGAGCAGTACTTC. Translation: CASSHGTGYEQYF.

The J gene is TRBJ2-5, the V gene TRBV7-9; D uncertain. The V and J ends lost 0 bases and 5 bases respectively, with 4 bases between them. Germline CDR1 is SEHNR and CDR2 is FQNEAQ (reference sequence). The CDR3 loop spans 12 amino acids. CDR3 amino acids: CASSLAAETQYF. In nucleotides, the CDR3 is TGTGCCAGCAGCTTAGCCGCTGAGACCCAGTACTTC. Based on the CDR3 plus reference TRBV7-9 and TRBJ2-5, the full variable domain is DTGVSQNPRHKITKRGQNVTFRCDPISEHNRLYWYRQTLGQGPEFLTYFQNEAQLEKSRLLSDRFSAERPKGSFSTLEIQRTEQGDSAMYLCASSLAAETQYFGPGTRLLVL.

The chain uses TRBV23-1 and TRBJ2-7; 9 positions match TRBD2. TRBV23-1 is an open reading frame whose function is uncertain. The CDR3 sequence is 16 residues long. J was trimmed by 2 bases and V by 0 bases; bases with no gene match: 5. The CDR3 DNA sequence: TGCGCCAGCAGTCAATCGGCGGGAGGGCCCCCCTACGAGCAGTACTTC. Translating it yields CASSQSAGGPPYEQYF.

This clone has only a few counts. The rearrangement links TRBV19 to TRBJ2-1, with 11 bases identical to TRBD1. Germline loops: CDR1 LNHDA, CDR2 SQIVND (reference sequence). The CDR3 has 15 amino acids. Trimming cost V 1 base and J 6 bases; bases outside gene matches: 2. In DNA form, the CDR3 reads TGTGCCAGTAGTATAGGGACAGGGGGCCTCAATGAGCAGTTCTTC. Translating gives CASSIGTGGLNEQFF.

The CDR3 is CASSTGGAGESYGYTF. Here the CDR3 DNA reads TGTGCCAGCAGCACGGGGGGGGCAGGGGAAAGCTATGGCTACACCTTC. The V call is TRBV7-8, the J call TRBJ1-2; weak D call: TRBD1 (6 bases). Germline V CDR1 and CDR2: SGHVS, FQNEAQ. This CDR3 has 16 amino acids. V lost 5 bases to trimming and J lost 4 bases, with 20 bases between them.

The V gene is TRBV7-3, the J gene TRBJ2-7, with TRBD1 matching over 11 bases. This CDR3 contains 14 residues. Germline V CDR1 and CDR2: SGHTA, FQGTGA. V shed 3 bases, J shed 5 bases, and the junction held 3 bases outside the gene matches. The CDR3: CASSLAGQGDEQYF. The CDR3 DNA reads TGTGCCAGCAGCTTGGCGGGACAGGGGGACGAGCAGTACTTC.

This chain connects TRBV4-1 to TRBJ2-7; no firm D call. Between the trimmed V and J ends, which lost 1 base and 1 base, there was a span of 8 bases. CDR1 and CDR2 (germline): MGHRA, YSYEKL. This CDR3 contains 14 residues. CDR3 residues: CASSQGGNSYEQYF. The CDR3 DNA follows: TGCGCCAGCAGCCAAGGAGGAAATTCCTACGAGCAGTACTTC.

The V call is TRBV4-2, the J call TRBJ1-2, with D hard to call. Germline V gene sequence: CDR1 LGHNA, CDR2 YNFKEQ. V was pared by 3 bases and J by 4 bases, with 6 bases between. This CDR3 contains 12 residues. The DNA of the CDR3 is TGTGCCAGCAGCCACGGAACCTATGGCTACACCTTC. It specifies CASSHGTYGYTF.

The CDR3 sequence: CASSLEPGVGGTDTQYF. The CDR3, as DNA: TGTGCCAGCAGCTTAGAACCTGGCGTGGGAGGCACAGATACGCAGTATTTT. V and J are TRBV7-8 and TRBJ2-3, with a tentative D call TRBD2 (5 bases). This CDR3 is 17 amino acids long. The ends were cut back, 1 base at V and 1 base at J, with 15 bases in the middle. CDR1 is SGHVS, CDR2 FQNEAQ, per germline.